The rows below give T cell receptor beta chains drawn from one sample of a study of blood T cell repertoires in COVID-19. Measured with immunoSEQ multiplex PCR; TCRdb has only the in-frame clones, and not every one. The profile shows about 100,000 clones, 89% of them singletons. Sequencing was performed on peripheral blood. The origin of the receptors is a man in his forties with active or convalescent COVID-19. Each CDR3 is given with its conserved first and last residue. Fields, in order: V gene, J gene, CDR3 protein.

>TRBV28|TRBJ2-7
CASKIPGTVYYEQYF
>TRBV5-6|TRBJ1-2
CASSWRRRVGYTF
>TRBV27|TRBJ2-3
CASSFLAGGSDTQYF
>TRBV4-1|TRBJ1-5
CASSPEGRGNQPQHF
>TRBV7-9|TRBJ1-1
CASSSRWDTEAFF
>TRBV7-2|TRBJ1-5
CASSLVGTGGHQPQHF
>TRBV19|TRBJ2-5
CASRKTGVETQYF
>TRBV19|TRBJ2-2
CASSNYRGANTGELFF
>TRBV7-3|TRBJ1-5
CASSARDSRGIGGNQPQHF
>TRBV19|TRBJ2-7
CASSFGGGAREQYF
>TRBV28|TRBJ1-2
CASNRRGNYGYTF
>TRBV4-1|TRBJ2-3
CASSRGPSTDTQYF
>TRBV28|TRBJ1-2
CASSVQGIYGYTF
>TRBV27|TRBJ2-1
CASSKRDRGANEQFF
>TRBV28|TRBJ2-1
CASLPILALTDSYNEQFF
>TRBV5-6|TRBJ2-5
CASSLAGDRYF
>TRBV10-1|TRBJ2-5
CASSESGASQETQYF
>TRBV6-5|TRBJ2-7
CASRRSSGGYEQYF
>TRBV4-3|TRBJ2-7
CASSQVGRGAYYEQYF
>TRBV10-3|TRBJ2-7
CAISDGVGLVSYEQYF
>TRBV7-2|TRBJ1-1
CASSALMNTEAFF
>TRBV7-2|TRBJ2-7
CASSLTTGTYEQYF
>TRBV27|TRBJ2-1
CASSPSGRPTEQFF
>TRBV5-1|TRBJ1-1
CASSGRQGLRTEAFF
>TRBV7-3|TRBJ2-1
CASSLQLTNNEQFF
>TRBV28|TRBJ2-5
CASSAGSLQETQYF
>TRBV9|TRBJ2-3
CASSPRTGTGAPDTQYF
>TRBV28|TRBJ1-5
CASSAGVQPQHF
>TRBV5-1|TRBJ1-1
CASSTGASVRDTEAFF
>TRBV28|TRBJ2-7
CASSFGTGSGEQYF
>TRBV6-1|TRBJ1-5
CASSELGQGFQPQHF
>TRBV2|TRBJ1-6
CASSYRGTDNSPLHF
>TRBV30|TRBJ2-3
CAWSLQGGTDTQYF